This TCR beta chain was identified during a study of beta chain features in type 1 diabetes. The germline V gene encodes CDR1 SGHTA and CDR2 FQGNSA. V dropped 5 bases and J dropped 6 bases, with 16 bases sitting between them. The CDR3 runs to 14 residues. Reverse transcription of all isolated RNA meant that expressed TCRB transcripts were sequenced. Profiled with immunoSEQ multiplex PCR; TCRdb holds only in-frame clones, not every one. The table shows fewer than 550,000 clones, with more than 9.5% occurring only once. This clone has only a few counts. Its antigen is unidentified. General study findings and limits: Because the template was cDNA, high-expressing cells might be over-represented.

This clonotype originated in a woman between 18 and 29 years old in good health. Sequencing used naive CD4+ T cells from blood. This chain links TRBV7-2 with TRBJ1-2, with TRBD1 as a possible D gene (6 bases). The CDR3 here is CASSRVTGLDGYTF. Written as DNA, the CDR3 is TGTGCCAGCAGCCGTGTCACAGGGTTAGATGGCTACACCTTC.